This TCR beta chain was sequenced in a study of blood T cell repertoires in COVID-19. Study background: From the United States, Italy and Spain came samples of acute and convalescent COVID-19. T cells, B-cell-depleted T cells, or PBMCs supplied cDNA or gDNA.

There are 13 residues in the CDR3. Trimming pared 0 bases from V and 6 bases from J, leaving 9 bases between. Looked up from germline, CDR1 is MNHEY and CDR2 is SMNVEV (reference sequence). In the original workflow: Reference gene primer amplification in the assay estimated nucleated cell counts. Assay used: immunoSEQ multiplex PCR; TCRdb lists only in-frame clones, some missing. That table is the source of V, J and clone size, and D and trimming were worked out from the DNA. This sample has hundreds of thousands of clones, with 83% found just once. The sequencing sample was made of peripheral blood. This sequence joins TRBV27 and TRBJ2-7; a possible D gene is TRBD1 (6 bases). The receptor comes from a woman between 50 and 59 years old who had recovered from COVID-19. CDR3 DNA sequence: TGTGCCAGCAGTTTATCGGGACAAGTCGAGCAGTACTTC. Translation: CASSLSGQVEQYF.